This T cell receptor beta chain was recorded in a study of T cells after yellow fever vaccination. Overall study results and limits: Bulk-population clonotypes that are abundant could appear as contaminants in FACS-sorted repertoires. In post-booster samples, most primary-vaccination clones reappeared (approximately 96% CD4, 70% to 90% CD8). Peaking faster, on day 5 versus 15, the secondary response was nonetheless weaker.

This CDR3 has 14 amino acids. The V gene's germline CDR1 is SGHTA and CDR2 FQGNSA. Trimming removed 4 bases from V and 5 bases from J; junction bases left unmatched: 6. This clonotype showed up many times. Its matching antigen is unknown. Making TCR cDNA involved 5'RACE template switching, which added UMIs and a universal primer site. TCRdb reanalysed the 5' RACE reads using MiXCR and keeps one entry per CDR3 protein. The data hold 400,000 or so distinct CDR3 sequences, with about 6% observed a single time. The sequenced sample was PBMCs, obtained 5 days after the yellow fever booster vaccination. The chain combines TRBV7-2 with TRBJ2-5; TRBD1 matches 8 bases. The receptor's source is a man aged 30-40 years who received the YFV17D yellow fever vaccine. CDR3 in DNA: TGTGCCAGCAGCTGGGACAGGTGGAGGGAGACCCAGTACTTC. Amino acid sequence: CASSWDRWRETQYF.